This TCR beta chain stems from a study of neurological immune-mediated disorders. The CDR3 covers 16 residues. CDR1 SGHRS and CDR2 YFSETQ come from the germline V gene. Trimming removed 4 bases from V and 1 base from J, with 15 bases in between. Study-wide findings and caveats: Patients with HTLV-1-associated myelopathy showed the most TCR clonal expansion. Those with multiple sclerosis showed the least, falling below healthy controls.

There are many counts of this clonotype. Antigen specificity is unknown. Each CDR3 protein is one row after TCRdb ran MiXCR on the 5' RACE reads. Of nearly 45,000 distinct CDR3 sequences detected, roughly 13% appear once; the ten largest clones hold 0.95% to 1.5%. The chain combines TRBV5-1 with TRBJ1-5; D unresolved. Sequencing input: PBMCs. This TCR derives from a female donor in good health. This CDR3 is CASSPTLCVSNQPQHF. As DNA, the CDR3 is TGCGCCAGCAGCCCGACATTATGCGTCAGCAATCAGCCCCAGCATTTT.